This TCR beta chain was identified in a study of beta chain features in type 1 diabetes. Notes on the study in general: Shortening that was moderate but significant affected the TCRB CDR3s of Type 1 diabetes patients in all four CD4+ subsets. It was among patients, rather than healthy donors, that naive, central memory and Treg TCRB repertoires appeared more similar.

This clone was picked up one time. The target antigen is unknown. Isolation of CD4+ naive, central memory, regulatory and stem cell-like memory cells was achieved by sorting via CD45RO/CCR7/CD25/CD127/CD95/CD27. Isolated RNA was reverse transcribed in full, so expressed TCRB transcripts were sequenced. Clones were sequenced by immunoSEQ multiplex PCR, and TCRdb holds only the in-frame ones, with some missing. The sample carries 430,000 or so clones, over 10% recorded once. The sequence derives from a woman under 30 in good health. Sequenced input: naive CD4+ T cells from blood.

The DNA for the CDR3 is TGTGCCAGCAGCGCGGAGCCCACTCGGGGCTATGGCTACACCTTC. It encodes CASSAEPTRGYGYTF. V usage is TRBV9 and J usage is TRBJ1-2, with unresolved D. Germline CDR1 and CDR2: SGDLS and YYNGEE. V gave up 3 bases and J gave up 4 bases, with 16 bases separating them. This CDR3 is built from 15 residues.